The 7 T cell receptor beta chains listed next were all sequenced from one sample in a study of T cell responses to AZD1222 COVID-19 vaccine. TCRdb's table, derived via immunoSEQ multiplex PCR, lists solely in-frame clones and lacks some. Here the sample spans roughly 160,000 clones, 70% to 90% being singletons. The sample in question was peripheral blood, obtained 28 days after the second AZD1222 dose. The receptors originated from an adult who received the AZD1222 COVID-19 vaccine.

The CDR3 spells CASATDQSLPYEQYF. CDR3 nucleotides: TGTGCCAGCGCCACGGATCAGTCCCTCCCCTACGAGCAGTACTTC. The gene calls are TRBV11-2 and TRBJ2-7; no reliable D call. This CDR3 is 15 amino acids long. CDR1 and CDR2 (germline): SGHAT, FQNNGV. V was trimmed by 8 bases and J by 2 bases, leaving 19 bases between them.

This chain joins TRBV10-3 and TRBJ1-2, with 8 bases that match TRBD1. In germline, CDR1 is ENHRY, CDR2 SYGVKD. This CDR3 region has 14 residues. V lost 4 bases to trimming and J lost 2 bases; unmatched junction nucleotides: 3. The CDR3 region has the DNA TGTGCCATCAGTGTGGGACAGGCGAACTATGGCTACACCTTC. This gives the protein CAISVGQANYGYTF.

The rearrangement links TRBV6-5 to TRBJ1-2; a possible D gene is TRBD1 (5 bases). The germline V and J ends were trimmed by 2 bases and 3 bases, with 16 bases remaining between them. The CDR3 is 16 amino acids. The germline V gene encodes CDR1 MNHEY and CDR2 SVGAGI. The CDR3 here is CASSYGGGGLYYGYTF. CDR3 DNA: TGTGCCAGCAGTTACGGGGGTGGCGGCCTATACTATGGCTACACCTTC.

This clone was recorded only once. This rearrangement joins TRBV27 to TRBJ2-7; 10 positions match TRBD2. The germline gives CDR1 MNHEY, CDR2 SMNVEV (reference sequence). CDR3 size: 13 residues. V shed 8 bases, J shed 2 bases, and the junction held 3 bases outside the gene matches. CDR3 bases: TGTGCCAGCGGTAGCGGGGGGACCTACGAGCAGTACTTC. Encoded protein: CASGSGGTYEQYF.

The CDR3 is CASSSDSVYGYTF. The CDR3 DNA reads as TGTGCCAGCAGTTCTGATAGCGTCTATGGCTACACCTTC. The genes are TRBV6-5 and TRBJ1-2; D call uncertain. V was pared by 4 bases and J by 4 bases, with 10 bases between. CDR1 is MNHEY and CDR2 is SVGAGI in the germline V gene. This CDR3 spans 13 amino acids.

The rearrangement joins TRBV6-1 to TRBJ1-4, with D possibly matching TRBD1 (5 bases). CDR3 length: 13 amino acids. V gave up 3 bases and J gave up 8 bases, with 10 bases separating them. Per germline, CDR1 MNHNS and CDR2 SASEGT. DNA for the CDR3: TGTGCCAGCAGTGAGACAGAACAAGAAAAACTGTTTTTT. Translated: CASSETEQEKLFF.

The CDR3 bases are TGTGCCAGCAGTTTGGGGGTGGACACTGAAGCTTTCTTT. Translation gives CASSLGVDTEAFF. The chain recombines TRBV27 with TRBJ1-1; D perhaps matches TRBD1 (5 bases). Germline V CDR1 and CDR2: MNHEY, SMNVEV (reference sequence). The V gene lost 3 bases and the J gene lost 3 bases, with 8 bases spanning the gap. This CDR3 has 13 residues.